The 20 T cell receptor beta chains below come from one sample, sequenced in a study of cytomegalovirus exposure and HLA in healthy donors. The table came from immunoSEQ multiplex PCR; TCRdb's copy has only in-frame clones and leaves some out. The repertoire has roughly 180,000 clones, roughly 82% of them found once; the top ten carry under 7.5%. Source material: PBMCs. The receptors were gathered from a man younger than 35 in good health and CMV-seropositive.

The rearrangement joins TRBV19 to TRBJ2-3; no firm D call. V dropped 4 bases and J dropped 4 bases, with 18 bases sitting between them. This CDR3 region has 16 residues. The V gene's germline CDR1 is LNHDA and CDR2 SQIVND (reference sequence). CDR3 amino acids: CASSTLTPIPPDTQYF. The CDR3 nucleotides are TGTGCCAGTAGTACCTTGACTCCCATTCCCCCAGATACGCAGTATTTT.

This rearrangement joins TRBV5-1 to TRBJ1-4, with 9 bases lining up with TRBD1. The V gene's germline CDR1 is SGHRS and CDR2 YFSETQ. V shed 0 bases and J 4 bases; nucleotides not matched to a gene: 1. This CDR3 is built from 15 residues. Written as DNA, the CDR3 is TGCGCCAGCAGCTTGGGGGACAGGGATAATGAAAAACTGTTTTTT. Residues: CASSLGDRDNEKLFF.

This clone was seen a handful of times. J is TRBJ2-7 and V is TRBV10-3; 8 positions match TRBD2. This CDR3 has 14 residues. Per the germline V gene, CDR1 is ENHRY and CDR2 is SYGVKD. The V gene end was trimmed by 10 bases and the J gene end by 1 base; junction bases not matched to a gene: 9. This CDR3 is CATRVGTSSYEQYF. In nucleotides, the CDR3 is TGTGCCACCAGGGTGGGGACTAGTTCCTACGAGCAGTACTTC.

This rearrangement joins TRBV6-6 to TRBJ2-6; D might be TRBD1 (5 bases). This CDR3 comprises 16 residues. CDR1 MNHNY and CDR2 SVGAGI come from the germline V gene (reference sequence). With 6 bases removed from V and 0 bases from J, the gap between germline ends came to 12 bases. The CDR3 sequence: CASRYQGLSGANVLTF. The CDR3 DNA reads as TGTGCCAGCAGATATCAGGGCCTCTCTGGGGCCAACGTCCTGACTTTC.

This clone was counted only a few times. The genes are TRBV9 and TRBJ2-1, with D possibly matching TRBD1 (6 bases). Germline loops: CDR1 SGDLS, CDR2 YYNGEE. V lost 1 base to trimming and J lost 9 bases, with 8 bases between them. CDR3 length equals 12 residues. CDR3: CASSVSQGEQFF. DNA for the CDR3: TGTGCCAGCAGCGTATCACAGGGTGAGCAGTTCTTC.

This clone was observed a few times. This chain joins TRBV7-8 and TRBJ2-5; 8 bases match TRBD2. The germline V gene has CDR1 SGHVS and CDR2 FQNEAQ. V dropped 0 bases and J dropped 2; count of bases not matched to a gene: 11. The CDR3 runs to 18 residues. In DNA, the CDR3 is TGTGCCAGCAGCTTAGCGTTCGCGGGAGGATCCCGTCAAGAGACCCAGTACTTC. Protein sequence: CASSLAFAGGSRQETQYF.

The chain combines TRBV19 with TRBJ1-2; 7 nucleotides agree with TRBD1. Trimming cost V 1 base and J 6 bases; bases outside gene matches: 8. The V gene's germline CDR1 is LNHDA and CDR2 SQIVND (reference sequence). The CDR3 contains 15 residues. The DNA of the CDR3 is TGTGCCAGTAGTATAGGCAACAGGGGTCGAAATGGCTACACCTTC. It yields the protein CASSIGNRGRNGYTF.

This chain connects TRBV7-9 to TRBJ2-7, with 8 bases aligning to TRBD2. With V trimmed by 2 bases and J by 1 base, 7 bases remained unmatched. This CDR3 region has 16 residues. Germline assignment: CDR1 SEHNR and CDR2 FQNEAQ (reference sequence). Written as DNA, the CDR3 is TGTGCCAGCAGCTTAACTTTCGGGACTAGGTCCTACGAGCAGTACTTC. Translation: CASSLTFGTRSYEQYF.

The chain joins TRBV6-1 to TRBJ1-2; 9 nucleotides align to TRBD1. V dropped 6 bases and J dropped 8; count of bases not matched to a gene: 7. Germline V lookup: CDR1 MNHNS, CDR2 SASEGT. This CDR3 is 13 amino acids long. DNA for the CDR3: TGTGCCAGCAGCGACAGGGGGTCACGAGGCTACACCTTC. It is translated as CASSDRGSRGYTF.

V usage is TRBV6-1 and J usage is TRBJ2-3, with 10 positions matching TRBD2. This CDR3 is 19 amino acids long. The trim removed 1 base at V and 4 bases at J, leaving 14 bases unmatched. From germline, CDR1 is MNHNS and CDR2 SASEGT. CDR3 sequence reads: CASSEVIVGSGREADTQYF. CDR3 coding DNA: TGTGCCAGCAGTGAAGTAATCGTGGGGAGCGGGAGGGAGGCAGATACGCAGTATTTT.

The CDR3 region is CAAQRGGRAYEQYF. CDR3 DNA sequence: TGTGCCGCCCAGAGAGGAGGGCGTGCCTACGAGCAGTACTTC. The chain carries TRBV28 and TRBJ2-7; a weak D match, TRBD2 (6 bases). Per the germline V gene, CDR1 is MDHEN and CDR2 is SYDVKM. V dropped 11 bases and J dropped 2 bases, with 19 bases sitting between them. The CDR3 runs to 14 residues.

Written as DNA, the CDR3 is TGCGCCAGCAGCTTGGGAGGGGGGGGGACCATGAACACTGAAGCTTTCTTT. It yields the protein CASSLGGGGTMNTEAFF. J is TRBJ1-1 and V is TRBV5-1; TRBD1 is a possible D gene (6 bases). Trimming left V 0 bases short and J 0 bases short, with 15 bases between. The CDR3 consists of 17 residues. The germline gives CDR1 SGHRS, CDR2 YFSETQ.

J is TRBJ1-5 and V is TRBV4-1; 7 bases align to TRBD1. The CDR3 has 14 amino acids. Germline V gene lookup returns CDR1 MGHRA and CDR2 YSYEKL. J lost 4 bases, V lost 4 bases, and 4 bases had no gene match. CDR3 in amino acids: CASSRGQTNQPQHF. The CDR3 bases are TGCGCCAGCAGCCGGGGACAGACAAATCAGCCCCAGCATTTT.

This chain links TRBV7-6 with TRBJ2-2, with a weak D call TRBD2 (5 bases). The CDR3 runs to 13 residues. Germline values: CDR1 SGHVS, CDR2 FNYEAQ. V was clipped by 6 bases and J by 4 bases, with 9 bases between them. CDR3 in amino acids: CASSRGGTGELFF. The CDR3 nucleotides are TGTGCCAGCAGTCGAGGAGGCACCGGGGAGCTGTTTTTT.

The CDR3 bases are TGTGCCAGCACCCTCCAGGGGAGTACGTACGAGCAGTACTTC. Translating it yields CASTLQGSTYEQYF. This rearrangement joins TRBV6-5 to TRBJ2-7, with D possibly matching TRBD1 (6 bases). In germline, CDR1 is MNHEY, CDR2 SVGAGI. The CDR3 length is 14 residues. V was trimmed by 7 bases and J by 4 bases, leaving 17 bases between them.

The genes are TRBV27 and TRBJ2-1; 8 bases map to TRBD2. The CDR3 totals 16 residues. Trimming took 5 bases from V and 9 from J; bases not matched to a gene: 15. Germline assignment: CDR1 MNHEY and CDR2 SMNVEV (reference sequence). CDR3: CASSPTIAGWWGEQFF. DNA of the CDR3: TGTGCCAGCAGTCCCACGATAGCGGGATGGTGGGGTGAGCAGTTCTTC.

The V and J genes are TRBV6-5 and TRBJ2-7, with 10 nucleotides matching TRBD1. J gave up 3 bases and V 6 bases, and 8 bases lay outside the gene matches. CDR1 and CDR2 (germline): MNHEY, SVGAGI. The CDR3 runs to 15 residues. CDR3 residues: CASRPGTGAVYEQYF. The CDR3 DNA is TGTGCCAGCAGACCCGGGACAGGGGCTGTCTACGAGCAGTACTTC.

Here the CDR3 DNA reads TGTGCCAGCAGTGGACAACTCTACGAGCAGTACTTC. Translated, it gives CASSGQLYEQYF. The V call is TRBV2, the J call TRBJ2-7; D is unclear. CDR1 SNHLY and CDR2 FYNNEI come from the germline V gene. The CDR3 totals 12 residues. V lost 4 bases, J lost 3 bases, and 7 bases lay in between.

This rearrangement joins TRBV6-5 to TRBJ2-7, with a tentative D call TRBD1 (6 bases). CDR1 is MNHEY, CDR2 SVGAGI, per germline. The V and J ends lost 2 bases and 8 bases respectively, with 10 bases between them. CDR3 size: 12 residues. The CDR3 loop reads CASSYAGEQQYF. CDR3 nucleotide sequence: TGTGCCAGCAGTTACGCAGGGGAGCAGCAGTACTTC.

Only one count was recorded for this clone. The J gene is TRBJ2-3, the V gene TRBV10-3; possibly TRBD2 for D (6 bases). The ends were cut back, 3 bases at V and 9 bases at J, with 10 bases in the middle. The V gene's germline CDR1 is ENHRY and CDR2 SYGVKD. There are 12 residues in the CDR3. In nucleotides, the CDR3 is TGTGCCATCAGTGACCCTGGAGGGACGCAGTATTTT. Its translation is CAISDPGGTQYF.